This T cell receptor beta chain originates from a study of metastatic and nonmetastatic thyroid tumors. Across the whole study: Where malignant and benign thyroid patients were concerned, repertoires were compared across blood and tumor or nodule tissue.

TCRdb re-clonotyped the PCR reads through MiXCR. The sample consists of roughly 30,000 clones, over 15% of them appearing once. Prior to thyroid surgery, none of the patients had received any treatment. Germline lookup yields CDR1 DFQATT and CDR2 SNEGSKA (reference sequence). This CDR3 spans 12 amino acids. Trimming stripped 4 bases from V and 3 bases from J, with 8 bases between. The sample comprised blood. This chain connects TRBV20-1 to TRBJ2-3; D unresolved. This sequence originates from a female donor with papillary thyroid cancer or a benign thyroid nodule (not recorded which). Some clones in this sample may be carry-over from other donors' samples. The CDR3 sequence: CSAMTGTDTQYF. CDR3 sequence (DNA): TGCAGTGCTATGACTGGAACAGATACGCAGTATTTT.